One and the same sample provided the 23 T cell receptor beta chains below, sequenced in a study of CD8 T cells in ankylosing spondylitis. Their cognate antigens are unknown. Study results and limitations: Blood of patients with ankylosing spondylitis appeared to be characterized by a TCR beta motif of eight highly homologous variants.

TCRdb fed the 5' RACE reads into MiXCR, producing one record per CDR3 protein. The sample contains around 390,000 distinct CDR3 sequences, more than 20% of which appear only once. Material for sequencing was blood, either unsorted or a sorted T cell fraction (not recorded which). These receptors came from a male donor with ankylosing spondylitis.

The chain couples TRBV20-1 to TRBJ2-2; TRBD1 matches 8 bases. The CDR3 has 15 amino acids. J lost 6 bases, V lost 0 bases, and 6 bases had no gene match. Germline assignment: CDR1 DFQATT and CDR2 SNEGSKA (reference sequence). The CDR3 sequence is CSARDGQGASGELFF. The CDR3 DNA reads as TGCAGTGCTAGAGATGGGCAGGGGGCTTCCGGGGAGCTGTTTTTT.

The chain carries TRBV20-1 and TRBJ2-7, with D possibly being TRBD2 (6 bases). This CDR3 contains 13 residues. V was shortened by 4 bases and J by 2 bases, with 12 bases between the two germline ends. Germline CDR1 reads DFQATT; CDR2 reads SNEGSKA (reference sequence). The CDR3 DNA reads TGCAGTGCTACCGGGACTTCCCCCTACGAGCAGTACTTC. Translating gives CSATGTSPYEQYF.

In its sample, this clonotype was seen a few times. The CDR3 DNA follows: TGTGCCAGCAGTTTATCAGGACAGGGGGGATACTTC. Translating gives CASSLSGQGGYF. This rearrangement joins TRBV28 to TRBJ2-7, with TRBD1 identical over 10 bases. The CDR3 sequence is 12 residues long. The germline gives CDR1 MDHEN, CDR2 SYDVKM. V gave up 1 base and J gave up 13 bases; unmatched junction bases: 4.

This clonotype was seen repeatedly, ten times or more. V and J are TRBV3-1 and TRBJ2-2, with a possible D match to TRBD1 (6 bases). V was trimmed by 4 bases and J by 3 bases, leaving 9 bases between them. Looked up from germline, CDR1 is LGHDT and CDR2 is YNNKEL (reference sequence). The CDR3 covers 14 residues. For the CDR3, the DNA is TGTGCCAGCAGCCGATACAGGGACACCGGGGAGCTGTTTTTT. It codes for CASSRYRDTGELFF.

This clonotype was counted at least ten times. The chain combines TRBV5-1 with TRBJ1-1; D unresolved. Deletions cut 0 bases from V and 2 bases from J, with 11 bases between. This CDR3 contains 15 residues. Germline values: CDR1 SGHRS, CDR2 YFSETQ. CDR3 sequence (DNA): TGCGCCAGCAGCTTGGTTGGGCAGCCAAACACTGAAGCTTTCTTT. Translating gives CASSLVGQPNTEAFF.

This clonotype was seen at least ten times. The chain links TRBV20-1 to TRBJ2-1; 13 nucleotides line up with TRBD2. Trimming took 5 bases from V and 4 from J; bases not matched to a gene: 11. The CDR3 covers 17 residues. Germline V CDR1 and CDR2: DFQATT, SNEGSKA (reference sequence). In nucleotides, the CDR3 is TGCAGTGCTGAGCATGAAACGGGACTAGCGGGGTACAATGAGCAGTTCTTC. It specifies CSAEHETGLAGYNEQFF.

The genes are TRBV2 and TRBJ2-5; TRBD1 agrees at 9 bases. CDR3 size: 15 residues. Germline trimming cut 11 bases from V and 4 bases from J; bases unmatched to any gene: 14. CDR1 and CDR2 from the germline V gene are SNHLY and FYNNEI. CDR3 sequence: CAGNLDRGLLETQYF. In nucleotides, the CDR3 is TGTGCCGGGAACCTGGACAGGGGATTGTTAGAGACCCAGTACTTC.

The chain carries TRBV5-1 and TRBJ2-1; 9 nucleotides line up with TRBD2. V lost 4 bases to trimming and J lost 7 bases; unmatched junction nucleotides: 9. CDR1 is SGHRS, CDR2 YFSETQ, per germline. The CDR3 contains 15 residues. The CDR3 region is CASSIIAGAENEQFF. For the CDR3, the DNA is TGCGCCAGCAGCATAATAGCGGGAGCGGAGAATGAGCAGTTCTTC.

J is TRBJ2-7 and V is TRBV28; D is unclear. Germline values: CDR1 MDHEN, CDR2 SYDVKM. The CDR3 runs 13 residues. The V gene lost 5 bases and the J gene lost 3 bases, with 11 bases spanning the gap. The CDR3 nucleotides are TGTGCCAGCAGTCCCCTCACCTACTACGAGCAGTACTTC. Its protein product is CASSPLTYYEQYF.

V is TRBV29-1 and J is TRBJ2-7, with TRBD2 identical over 15 bases. The germline CDR1 and CDR2 sequences are SQVTM and ANQGSEA. The CDR3 has 15 amino acids. The junction had 7 bases not matched to a gene; V was cut back by 4 bases and J by 6 bases. CDR3 nucleotides: TGCAGCGTTGCACGGGGACTAGCGGGAGGATCCGAGCAGTACTTC. It translates to CSVARGLAGGSEQYF.

The chain has TRBV20-1 and TRBJ2-5; D is undetermined. The CDR3 is 16 residues long. The germline V gene has CDR1 DFQATT and CDR2 SNEGSKA (reference sequence). V was pared by 6 bases and J by 5 bases, with 25 bases between. The CDR3 region is CSAHHARLGRRETQYF. CDR3 sequence (DNA): TGCAGTGCCCACCATGCTAGACTGGGCCGTCGGGAGACCCAGTACTTC.

The V call is TRBV19, the J call TRBJ1-5; D is undetermined. This CDR3 comprises 14 residues. Germline V gene lookup returns CDR1 LNHDA and CDR2 SQIVND (reference sequence). Trimming pared 7 bases from V and 5 bases from J, leaving 15 bases between. CDR3 nucleotide sequence: TGTGCCAGTACCGGTAGAACTTTCCATCAGCCCCAGCATTTT. Its protein product is CASTGRTFHQPQHF.

V is TRBV4-2 and J is TRBJ2-1; no firm D call. Trimming stripped 0 bases from V and 1 base from J, with 13 bases between. Germline CDR1 and CDR2: LGHNA and YNFKEQ. This CDR3 region has 17 residues. The CDR3 DNA reads as TGTGCCAGCAGCCAAGATTCCAACTACGGATCCTACAATGAGCAGTTCTTC. As protein: CASSQDSNYGSYNEQFF.

The chain couples TRBV5-6 to TRBJ2-7, with D tentatively TRBD1 or TRBD2 (5 bases each). The length of the CDR3 is 15 residues. The V gene lost 1 base and the J gene lost 3 bases, with 14 bases spanning the gap. The V gene's germline CDR1 is SGHDT and CDR2 YYEEEE. Written as DNA, the CDR3 is TGTGCCAGCAGCTTGTACCGGGACGGGGACTACGAGCAGTACTTC. It encodes CASSLYRDGDYEQYF. Full variable domain (remainder filled in from reference TRBV5-6 and TRBJ2-7): DAGVTQSPTHLIKTRGQQVTLRCSPKSGHDTVSWYQQALGQGPQFIFQYYEEEERQRGNFPDRFSGHQFPNYSSELNVNALLLGDSALYLCASSLYRDGDYEQYFGPGTRLTVT.

This clonotype has a handful of counts. The chain joins TRBV27 to TRBJ2-2; D gene uncertain. This CDR3 has 12 amino acids. The V end lost 8 bases, the J end lost 7 bases, and 11 bases lay between the germline ends. Looked up from germline, CDR1 is MNHEY and CDR2 is SMNVEV (reference sequence). CDR3 loop: CASSALNGELFF. The CDR3 DNA is TGTGCCAGCTCCGCCCTAAACGGGGAGCTGTTTTTT.

This chain connects TRBV29-1 to TRBJ2-3; D is perhaps TRBD1 or TRBD2 (6 bases each). The length of the CDR3 is 16 residues. The V and J ends lost 4 bases and 0 bases respectively, with 17 bases between them. Germline loops: CDR1 SQVTM, CDR2 ANQGSEA. CDR3 loop: CSVGEGGHSSTDTQYF. CDR3 coding DNA: TGCAGCGTTGGAGAGGGGGGACATAGCAGCACAGATACGCAGTATTTT.

This chain connects TRBV10-3 to TRBJ2-7; 11 bases align to TRBD1. With V trimmed by 2 bases and J by 3 bases, 9 bases remained unmatched. The CDR3 totals 17 residues. Germline CDR1 is ENHRY and CDR2 is SYGVKD. The CDR3 here is CAISENPKGQGGYEQYF. As DNA, the CDR3 is TGTGCCATCAGTGAGAATCCGAAGGGACAGGGGGGCTACGAGCAGTACTTC.

The rearrangement joins TRBV5-6 to TRBJ1-4; D not resolved. Germline V gene data show CDR1 as SGHDT and CDR2 as YYEEEE. The CDR3 loop spans 15 amino acids. V lost 2 bases and J 3 bases, leaving 11 bases between the germline ends. The CDR3 is CASSFYFSSNEKLFF. In DNA, the CDR3 is TGTGCCAGCAGCTTTTACTTTTCCTCTAATGAAAAACTGTTTTTT.

This clonotype came up many times. J is TRBJ1-5 and V is TRBV12-3 or TRBV12-4; D is possibly TRBD1 (5 bases). Trimming pared 5 bases from V and 5 bases from J, leaving 10 bases between. The CDR3 is 13 residues long. CDR3 protein: CASSKTADQPQHF. CDR3 coding DNA: TGTGCCAGCAGTAAGACAGCCGATCAGCCCCAGCATTTT.

The sample holds a few counts of this clonotype. This chain uses TRBV19 with TRBJ2-1; weak D call: TRBD2 (5 bases). Germline V CDR1 and CDR2: LNHDA, SQIVND (reference sequence). V was shortened by 6 bases and J by 6 bases, with 12 bases between the two germline ends. The CDR3 is 13 amino acids. The CDR3 DNA sequence: TGTGCCAGTAGATTCCTAGCCGCCAATGAGCAGTTCTTC. Its translation: CASRFLAANEQFF.

The J gene is TRBJ2-1, the V gene TRBV6-1; D is undetermined. Per the germline V gene, CDR1 is MNHNS and CDR2 is SASEGT. This CDR3 is 10 amino acids long. V was pared by 4 bases and J by 6 bases, with 1 base between. The CDR3 DNA is TGTGCCAGCAGTGGCAATGAGCAGTTCTTC. Protein: CASSGNEQFF.

This clonotype occurred a few times. The gene calls are TRBV7-8 and TRBJ2-7, with TRBD1 as a possible D gene (6 bases). Germline loops: CDR1 SGHVS, CDR2 FQNEAQ. The CDR3 is made up of 16 amino acids. Trimming cost V 5 bases and J 3 bases, with 20 bases left between them. The CDR3 nucleotides are TGTGCCAGCAGCCCCCGCCGAGACAGGCTATACTACGAGCAGTACTTC. Its protein is CASSPRRDRLYYEQYF.

The V and J genes are TRBV5-1 and TRBJ2-1; 10 bases line up with TRBD2. CDR1 SGHRS and CDR2 YFSETQ come from the germline V gene. After removal of 1 base from V and 3 bases from J, the junction contained 4 bases not matched to a gene. The CDR3 runs 16 residues. The CDR3: CASSLPSGSIYNEQFF. The CDR3 DNA sequence: TGCGCCAGCAGCTTGCCTAGCGGGAGCATCTACAATGAGCAGTTCTTC.